These T cell receptor beta chains were read from a single sample in a study of metastatic and nonmetastatic thyroid tumors. With MiXCR, TCRdb reprocessed the PCR reads. Of about 50,000 clones in the sample, 4% were seen once. Sequencing input: blood. These receptors were taken from a female donor with papillary thyroid cancer or a benign thyroid nodule (not recorded which). Some clones in this sample may be carry-over from other donors' samples. Both conserved end residues are part of each CDR3. The D gene is left open where the match is weak. The size field is filled for only some rows; it gives once, few, many or a size class.

V gene: TRBV5-5; D gene: TRBD2; J gene: TRBJ2-5; clone size: NA; CDR3 DNA: TGTGCCAGCAGCTTTCGGCGGGAGGAGGAGACCCAGTACTTC; CDR3 protein: CASSFRREEETQYF
V gene: TRBV6-1; D gene: TRBD1; J gene: TRBJ1-4; clone size: many; CDR3 DNA: TGTGCCAGCAGATTCACAGGGGCAACTAATGAAAAACTGTTTTTT; CDR3 protein: CASRFTGATNEKLFF
V gene: TRBV6-2/TRBV6-3; D gene: NA; J gene: TRBJ2-7; clone size: few; CDR3 DNA: TGTGCCAGCAGTTTCGTGGTGGGGGGCTCCTACGAGCAGTACTTC; CDR3 protein: CASSFVVGGSYEQYF
V gene: TRBV20-1; D gene: TRBD1; J gene: TRBJ2-3; clone size: many; CDR3 DNA: TGCAGTGCCATACAGGGGGGTAGGACAGATACGCAGTATTTT; CDR3 protein: CSAIQGGRTDTQYF
V gene: TRBV6-1; D gene: TRBD2; J gene: TRBJ2-7; clone size: medium-sized; CDR3 DNA: TGTGCCAGCAGTGAGAAACTAGCGGACTACGAGCAGTACTTC; CDR3 protein: CASSEKLADYEQYF
V gene: TRBV6-1; D gene: NA; J gene: TRBJ2-7; clone size: NA; CDR3 DNA: TGTGCCAGCAGCGATCGCGGAAGCTCCTACGAGCAGTACTTC; CDR3 protein: CASSDRGSSYEQYF
V gene: TRBV6-1; D gene: NA; J gene: TRBJ1-5; clone size: few; CDR3 DNA: TGTGCCAACAGACCCCAAGGGAGAGATCAGCCCCAGCATTTT; CDR3 protein: CANRPQGRDQPQHF
V gene: TRBV20-1; D gene: TRBD2; J gene: TRBJ2-1; clone size: many; CDR3 DNA: TGCAGTGCTCTTCTCCCTAGCGGGAGCTATGAGCAGTTCTTC; CDR3 protein: CSALLPSGSYEQFF
V gene: TRBV7-9; D gene: TRBD1; J gene: TRBJ2-3; clone size: few; CDR3 DNA: TGTGCCAGCAGCTTAGACCGGGACAGGTTCGCAGATACGCAGTATTTT; CDR3 protein: CASSLDRDRFADTQYF
V gene: TRBV12-5; D gene: TRBD1; J gene: TRBJ2-5; clone size: NA; CDR3 DNA: TGTGCTAGTGGTTTGGGGGACAGGGGAGGGATGGAGACCCAGTACTTC; CDR3 protein: CASGLGDRGGMETQYF
V gene: TRBV20-1; D gene: TRBD2; J gene: TRBJ2-4; clone size: many; CDR3 DNA: TGCAGTGCTAGAGTAGCGGAGCGGGGAAACATTCAGTACTTC; CDR3 protein: CSARVAERGNIQYF
V gene: TRBV5-1; D gene: NA; J gene: TRBJ2-1; clone size: many; CDR3 DNA: TGCGCCAGCAGCTTGTTGCCAGGGAAATCCTACAATGAGCAGTTCTTC; CDR3 protein: CASSLLPGKSYNEQFF
V gene: TRBV19; D gene: TRBD2; J gene: TRBJ2-1; clone size: many; CDR3 DNA: TGTGCCAGTAGTATTTCTAGCGGGAGCCGGAATGAGCAGTTCTTC; CDR3 protein: CASSISSGSRNEQFF
V gene: TRBV5-5; D gene: NA; J gene: TRBJ1-5; clone size: many; CDR3 DNA: TGTGCCAGCAGCTTGGGTAGGCCGGGGGGCCCTCAGCCCCAGCATTTT; CDR3 protein: CASSLGRPGGPQPQHF
V gene: TRBV19; D gene: TRBD2; J gene: TRBJ2-5; clone size: many; CDR3 DNA: TGTGCCAGTAGTATTTCGGGGGGGTGGGGAGAGACCCAGTACTTC; CDR3 protein: CASSISGGWGETQYF
V gene: TRBV18; D gene: NA; J gene: TRBJ2-2; clone size: many; CDR3 DNA: TGTGCCAGCTCACCCTTACTAAACACCGGGGAGCTGTTTTTT; CDR3 protein: CASSPLLNTGELFF
V gene: TRBV10-3; D gene: TRBD1; J gene: TRBJ1-3; clone size: many; CDR3 DNA: TGTGCCATCAGTGAGTCGGGCAGGGGGAGCGGAAACACCATATATTTT; CDR3 protein: CAISESGRGSGNTIYF
V gene: TRBV20-1; D gene: NA; J gene: TRBJ2-1; clone size: NA; CDR3 DNA: TGCAGTGCTATAGGACGCTCCTACAATGAGCAGTTCTTC; CDR3 protein: CSAIGRSYNEQFF
V gene: TRBV25-1; D gene: NA; J gene: TRBJ1-6; clone size: many; CDR3 DNA: TGTGCCAGCAGTGAAGGGATGGTTTCACCCCTCCACTTT; CDR3 protein: CASSEGMVSPLHF
V gene: TRBV11-2; D gene: NA; J gene: TRBJ2-1; clone size: NA; CDR3 DNA: TGTGCCAGCAGCTATCTTAGAGGGACCAACAATGAGCAGTTCTTC; CDR3 protein: CASSYLRGTNNEQFF
V gene: TRBV5-1; D gene: NA; J gene: TRBJ2-3; clone size: many; CDR3 DNA: TGCGCCAGCAGCTCTAGCACAGATACGCAGTATTTT; CDR3 protein: CASSSSTDTQYF
V gene: TRBV19; D gene: NA; J gene: TRBJ1-2; clone size: many; CDR3 DNA: TGTGCCAGTAGTATAACTTCCCGAGGCTATGGCTACACCTTC; CDR3 protein: CASSITSRGYGYTF
V gene: TRBV30; D gene: NA; J gene: TRBJ1-1; clone size: many; CDR3 DNA: TGTGCCTGGAGTGGGGATGTTGGGACTGAAGCTTTCTTT; CDR3 protein: CAWSGDVGTEAFF
V gene: TRBV7-2; D gene: NA; J gene: TRBJ2-1; clone size: many; CDR3 DNA: TGTGCCAGCAGCTCCTACCCAGCGGCCAATGAGCAGTTCTTC; CDR3 protein: CASSSYPAANEQFF
V gene: TRBV6-1; D gene: NA; J gene: TRBJ2-2; clone size: few; CDR3 DNA: TGTGCCAGCGACCAGGGGATGAGCACCGTGGAGCTGTTTTTT; CDR3 protein: CASDQGMSTVELFF
V gene: TRBV2; D gene: TRBD2; J gene: TRBJ2-5; clone size: many; CDR3 DNA: TGTGCCAGCAATCTAGCGGGAATCCAAGAGACCCAGTACTTC; CDR3 protein: CASNLAGIQETQYF
V gene: TRBV11-2; D gene: NA; J gene: TRBJ1-1; clone size: few; CDR3 DNA: TGTGCCAGCAGCTTAGCTTTGGGCCCCAACACTGAAGCTTTCTTT; CDR3 protein: CASSLALGPNTEAFF
V gene: TRBV24-1; D gene: TRBD2; J gene: TRBJ2-1; clone size: many; CDR3 DNA: TGTGCCACCAGTGACCCCGCTAGCGGGAGGGTCGTGTACAATGAGCAGTTCTTC; CDR3 protein: CATSDPASGRVVYNEQFF
V gene: TRBV7-6; D gene: NA; J gene: TRBJ1-4; clone size: few; CDR3 DNA: TGTGCCAGCAGCCCGGTCCAAGAGACCTATGAAAAACTGTTTTTT; CDR3 protein: CASSPVQETYEKLFF
V gene: TRBV24-1; D gene: NA; J gene: TRBJ2-3; clone size: many; CDR3 DNA: TGTGCCACCAGTGATTTTCTGGATACGCAGTATTTT; CDR3 protein: CATSDFLDTQYF
V gene: TRBV28; D gene: NA; J gene: TRBJ1-1; clone size: many; CDR3 DNA: TGTGCCAGCAGTTTAGGGGTTTCTTTACCTGAAGCTTTCTTT; CDR3 protein: CASSLGVSLPEAFF
V gene: TRBV20-1; D gene: NA; J gene: TRBJ1-1; clone size: many; CDR3 DNA: TGCAGTGCTAGAGAAGGGGGTTTTGGGGGCCTCAACACTGAAGCTTTCTTT; CDR3 protein: CSAREGGFGGLNTEAFF
V gene: TRBV4-1; D gene: NA; J gene: TRBJ1-3; clone size: many; CDR3 DNA: TGCGCCAGCAGCCAAGATGCAGGGGTTGGAGACACCATATATTTT; CDR3 protein: CASSQDAGVGDTIYF
V gene: TRBV5-6; D gene: TRBD1; J gene: TRBJ2-2; clone size: many; CDR3 DNA: TGTGCCAGCAGCTTTGACAGGGGGCCACCCGGGGAGCTGTTTTTT; CDR3 protein: CASSFDRGPPGELFF
V gene: TRBV7-9; D gene: NA; J gene: TRBJ1-2; clone size: many; CDR3 DNA: TGTGCCAGCAGCTTAAATGCGGGAGACTATGGCTACACCTTC; CDR3 protein: CASSLNAGDYGYTF
V gene: TRBV11-2; D gene: NA; J gene: TRBJ1-2; clone size: many; CDR3 DNA: TGTGCCAGCAGCTTAGCAGGTGCCGGGGGCTACACCTTC; CDR3 protein: CASSLAGAGGYTF
V gene: TRBV27; D gene: TRBD1; J gene: TRBJ1-6; clone size: many; CDR3 DNA: TGTGCCAGCAGTTTACTCTGGACAGGGAAGAGGGGTGTACGTAATTCACCCCTCCACTTT; CDR3 protein: CASSLLWTGKRGVRNSPLHF
V gene: TRBV15; D gene: NA; J gene: TRBJ2-5; clone size: many; CDR3 DNA: TGTGTCACCAGCAGGGGAAGTCTTGGGCTCGGGGAGACCCAGTACTTC; CDR3 protein: CVTSRGSLGLGETQYF
V gene: TRBV7-9; D gene: NA; J gene: TRBJ2-3; clone size: few; CDR3 DNA: TGTGCCAGCAGCTTAGCGGGAGATGAAGATACGCAGTATTTT; CDR3 protein: CASSLAGDEDTQYF
V gene: TRBV6-5; D gene: NA; J gene: TRBJ1-4; clone size: many; CDR3 DNA: TGTGCCAGCAGTTACTCACGGGCAGGGGCAACTAATGAAAAACTGTTTTTT; CDR3 protein: CASSYSRAGATNEKLFF
V gene: TRBV6-5; D gene: NA; J gene: TRBJ2-2; clone size: few; CDR3 DNA: TGTGCCAGCAGTTACGTCAGGGGCCTCGGGGAGCTTTTTTTT; CDR3 protein: CASSYVRGLGELFF
V gene: TRBV5-1; D gene: NA; J gene: TRBJ1-1; clone size: many; CDR3 DNA: TGCGCCAGCAGCTTGTTGGGCGAGCCGAACACTGAAGCTTTCTTT; CDR3 protein: CASSLLGEPNTEAFF
V gene: TRBV20-1; D gene: TRBD1; J gene: TRBJ2-2; clone size: NA; CDR3 DNA: TGCAGTGTCTCGACAGGGGGAGGCACCGGGGAGCTGTTTTTT; CDR3 protein: CSVSTGGGTGELFF
V gene: TRBV5-1; D gene: TRBD1; J gene: TRBJ2-7; clone size: few; CDR3 DNA: TGCGCCAGCAGCCCATGGAGACAGGGAGCCTACGAGCAGTACTTC; CDR3 protein: CASSPWRQGAYEQYF
V gene: TRBV7-3; D gene: NA; J gene: TRBJ2-1; clone size: NA; CDR3 DNA: TGTGCCAGCAGCTTATTGAATGGTGAGCAGTTCTTC; CDR3 protein: CASSLLNGEQFF
V gene: TRBV7-9; D gene: NA; J gene: TRBJ2-1; clone size: many; CDR3 DNA: TGTGCCAGCAGCTTAAATCCACAGGGTACGTTCTTC; CDR3 protein: CASSLNPQGTFF
V gene: TRBV11-2; D gene: TRBD2; J gene: TRBJ2-7; clone size: many; CDR3 DNA: TGTGCCAGCAGCAACCGACTAGCGGGATCGGTCGAGCAGTACTTC; CDR3 protein: CASSNRLAGSVEQYF
V gene: TRBV12-3/TRBV12-4; D gene: TRBD1; J gene: TRBJ2-5; clone size: many; CDR3 DNA: TGTGCCAGCAGTCCACGACAGGGAAGGTACCAAGAGACCCAGTACTTC; CDR3 protein: CASSPRQGRYQETQYF
V gene: TRBV5-1; D gene: NA; J gene: TRBJ2-1; clone size: NA; CDR3 DNA: TGCGCCAGCAGCTTCGGGCAGTACAATGAGCAGTTCTTC; CDR3 protein: CASSFGQYNEQFF